These T cell receptor beta chains were read from a single sample in a study of T cell responses to AZD1222 COVID-19 vaccine. Libraries were prepared by immunoSEQ multiplex PCR; TCRdb keeps only in-frame clonotypes and omits some of them. The sample has fewer than 200,000 clones, 85% to 95% seen once. This specimen consisted of peripheral blood, obtained on day 0 of AZD1222 vaccination. These receptors were collected from an adult in good health. CDR3s include the opening cysteine and the closing phenylalanine or tryptophan. Fields, in order: CDR3 length, V gene, J gene, D gene, clone size, CDR3 protein, CDR3 DNA. A D gene is named only where the DNA matches it firmly. Clone size appears in some rows only: once, few, many, or a class for an expanded clone.

length: 13
V: TRBV19
J: TRBJ2-5
D: NA
size: NA
CDR3: CASSIRLRETQYF
DNA: TGTGCCAGTAGTATAAGGCTCCGCGAGACCCAGTACTTC

length: 15
V: TRBV4-1
J: TRBJ2-7
D: NA
size: NA
CDR3: CASSQDRTSSYEQYF
DNA: TGCGCCAGCAGCCAAGATAGGACAAGCTCCTACGAGCAGTACTTC

length: 13
V: TRBV27
J: TRBJ1-4
D: NA
size: NA
CDR3: CASSWAGDEKLFF
DNA: TGTGCCAGCAGTTGGGCAGGGGATGAAAAACTGTTTTTT

length: 16
V: TRBV6-5
J: TRBJ2-7
D: TRBD1
size: NA
CDR3: CASSYSATGAIYEQYF
DNA: TGTGCCAGCAGTTACTCAGCGACAGGGGCCATCTACGAGCAGTACTTC

length: 14
V: TRBV5-6
J: TRBJ1-5
D: NA
size: NA
CDR3: CASSLAGIHQPQHF
DNA: TGTGCCAGCAGCTTGGCGGGGATTCATCAGCCCCAGCATTTT

length: 15
V: TRBV6-5
J: TRBJ2-1
D: TRBD2
size: NA
CDR3: CASSNSGGSYNEQFF
DNA: TGTGCCAGCTCGAATAGCGGGGGTTCCTACAATGAGCAGTTCTTC

length: 12
V: TRBV27
J: TRBJ1-6
D: TRBD1
size: NA
CDR3: CASRSRGPPLHF
DNA: TGTGCCAGCAGGAGTAGGGGGCCACCCCTCCACTTT

length: 14
V: TRBV13
J: TRBJ2-6
D: NA
size: NA
CDR3: CASSRYSGANVLTF
DNA: TGTGCCAGCAGCAGGTATTCTGGGGCCAACGTCCTGACTTTC

length: 16
V: TRBV25-1
J: TRBJ2-7
D: TRBD2
size: NA
CDR3: CASSRGLAGGSYEQYF
DNA: TGTGCCAGCAGCCGAGGACTAGCGGGAGGCTCCTACGAGCAGTACTTC

length: 13
V: TRBV5-5
J: TRBJ1-2
D: NA
size: NA
CDR3: CASSPFTGEGYTF
DNA: TGTGCCAGCAGCCCCTTTACGGGCGAGGGCTACACCTTC

length: 16
V: TRBV3-1/TRBV3-2
J: TRBJ1-2
D: NA
size: NA
CDR3: CASSQAWTNINYGYTF
DNA: TGTGCCAGCAGCCAAGCCTGGACGAATATTAACTATGGCTACACCTTC

length: 13
V: TRBV24-1
J: TRBJ1-2
D: TRBD1
size: NA
CDR3: CATSPGGRGGYTF
DNA: TGTGCCACCAGTCCAGGGGGCCGGGGTGGCTACACCTTC

length: 16
V: TRBV5-1
J: TRBJ2-1
D: TRBD2
size: NA
CDR3: CASSLESSGSYNEQFF
DNA: TGCGCCAGCAGCTTGGAGTCTAGCGGATCCTACAATGAGCAGTTCTTC

length: 15
V: TRBV4-1
J: TRBJ2-1
D: TRBD2
size: NA
CDR3: CASSLLAGVRDEQFF
DNA: TGCGCCAGCAGCCTTTTAGCGGGAGTTAGGGATGAGCAGTTCTTC

length: 14
V: TRBV21-1
J: TRBJ2-7
D: NA
size: NA
CDR3: CASSKGRTRNEQYF
DNA: TGTGCCAGCAGCAAAGGGCGGACCCGCAACGAGCAGTACTTC

length: 19
V: TRBV5-8
J: TRBJ1-2
D: NA
size: few
CDR3: CASSLNLRTRWRGNYGYTF
DNA: TGTGCCAGCAGCTTGAATTTAAGGACCCGATGGAGAGGAAACTATGGCTACACCTTC

length: 11
V: TRBV2
J: TRBJ1-4
D: NA
size: NA
CDR3: CASTLAEKLFF
DNA: TGTGCCAGCACCCTCGCTGAAAAACTGTTTTTT

length: 15
V: TRBV7-9
J: TRBJ1-1
D: TRBD1
size: NA
CDR3: CASSPFTGANTEAFF
DNA: TGTGCCAGCAGCCCCTTTACAGGGGCGAACACTGAAGCTTTCTTT

length: 18
V: TRBV30
J: TRBJ2-7
D: TRBD1
size: NA
CDR3: CAWRRTGGSSGPPYEQYF
DNA: TGTGCCTGGAGAAGGACAGGGGGCTCCTCCGGTCCACCCTACGAGCAGTACTTC

length: 16
V: TRBV19
J: TRBJ1-5
D: TRBD1
size: NA
CDR3: CASRIGTAFSNQPQHF
DNA: TGTGCCAGTAGGATCGGGACAGCTTTTAGCAATCAGCCCCAGCATTTT

length: 13
V: TRBV10-3
J: TRBJ1-2
D: NA
size: NA
CDR3: CAIKGTEVYGYTF
DNA: TGTGCCATCAAAGGGACGGAGGTCTATGGCTACACCTTC

length: 14
V: TRBV10-3
J: TRBJ1-2
D: NA
size: once
CDR3: CAISERGIDYGYTF
DNA: TGTGCCATCAGTGAGAGGGGGATCGACTATGGCTACACCTTC

length: 15
V: TRBV4-2
J: TRBJ1-3
D: NA
size: NA
CDR3: CASSLDGTSGNTIYF
DNA: TGTGCCAGCAGCCTCGACGGAACCTCTGGAAACACCATATATTTT

length: 13
V: TRBV29-1
J: TRBJ2-1
D: NA
size: NA
CDR3: CSVHSLFNNEQFF
DNA: TGCAGCGTTCATTCCCTCTTCAACAATGAGCAGTTCTTC

length: 19
V: TRBV7-9
J: TRBJ2-2
D: TRBD1
size: NA
CDR3: CASSRQGRGLSSQAGELFF
DNA: TGTGCCAGCAGCCGACAGGGGAGAGGTTTATCGAGCCAGGCCGGGGAGCTGTTTTTT

length: 12
V: TRBV6-1
J: TRBJ1-2
D: NA
size: NA
CDR3: CASSEATHGYTF
DNA: TGTGCCAGCAGTGAAGCGACACATGGCTACACCTTC

length: 15
V: TRBV7-8
J: TRBJ1-6
D: TRBD1
size: once
CDR3: CASSRGGTGSSPLHF
DNA: TGTGCCAGCAGCCGAGGGGGGACAGGATCTTCACCCCTCCACTTT

length: 17
V: TRBV4-2
J: TRBJ1-2
D: NA
size: few
CDR3: CASSQDPSRGGFYGYTF
DNA: TGTGCCAGCAGCCAAGACCCGTCTCGGGGGGGTTTCTATGGCTACACCTTC

length: 13
V: TRBV4-1
J: TRBJ1-1
D: NA
size: once
CDR3: CASSHTGETEAFF
DNA: TGCGCCAGCAGCCATACCGGGGAGACTGAAGCTTTCTTT

length: 12
V: TRBV4-1
J: TRBJ1-1
D: NA
size: once
CDR3: CASSYEGTEAFF
DNA: TGCGCCAGCAGCTACGAGGGCACTGAAGCTTTCTTT

length: 11
V: TRBV12-3/TRBV12-4
J: TRBJ1-2
D: NA
size: medium-sized
CDR3: CASSPGTGYTF
DNA: TGTGCCAGCAGCCCTGGCACTGGCTACACCTTC

length: 14
V: TRBV6-5
J: TRBJ1-1
D: NA
size: NA
CDR3: CASKAGGTYVEAFF
DNA: TGTGCCAGCAAGGCCGGGGGGACATATGTTGAAGCTTTCTTT

length: 16
V: TRBV7-2
J: TRBJ1-2
D: NA
size: NA
CDR3: CASSLSRVDLTGGYTF
DNA: TGTGCCAGCAGCTTATCCCGAGTAGACCTAACGGGGGGCTACACCTTC

length: 13
V: TRBV10-3
J: TRBJ1-2
D: NA
size: NA
CDR3: CAISVRQDSGYTF
DNA: TGTGCCATCAGTGTAAGACAGGATAGTGGCTACACCTTC

length: 14
V: TRBV7-9
J: TRBJ1-1
D: NA
size: NA
CDR3: CASSLVPAGNEAFF
DNA: TGTGCCAGCAGCTTAGTTCCCGCTGGCAATGAAGCTTTCTTT

length: 16
V: TRBV10-3
J: TRBJ1-6
D: NA
size: NA
CDR3: CAISERAALYNSPLHF
DNA: TGTGCCATCAGTGAGCGGGCAGCCCTTTATAATTCACCCCTCCACTTT

length: 14
V: TRBV19
J: TRBJ1-5
D: NA
size: NA
CDR3: CASSIDGGIRPQHF
DNA: TGTGCCAGTAGTATAGATGGCGGGATCCGGCCCCAGCATTTT

length: 13
V: TRBV4-1
J: TRBJ1-1
D: TRBD1
size: NA
CDR3: CASSLQGVGEAFF
DNA: TGCGCCAGCAGCCTCCAGGGGGTCGGTGAAGCTTTCTTT

length: 14
V: TRBV5-6
J: TRBJ1-2
D: NA
size: NA
CDR3: CASSTGEANYGYTF
DNA: TGTGCCAGCAGCACGGGGGAAGCTAACTATGGCTACACCTTC

length: 13
V: TRBV3-1/TRBV3-2
J: TRBJ1-2
D: NA
size: NA
CDR3: CASSQDEGYGYTF
DNA: TGTGCCAGCAGCCAAGATGAGGGGTATGGCTACACCTTC

length: 14
V: TRBV30
J: TRBJ1-5
D: NA
size: NA
CDR3: CAWSMTVGGQPQHF
DNA: TGTGCCTGGAGTATGACAGTTGGTGGGCAGCCCCAGCATTTT

length: 12
V: TRBV29-1
J: TRBJ1-2
D: NA
size: once
CDR3: CSVVEQSPGYTF
DNA: TGCAGCGTTGTAGAGCAGAGTCCTGGCTACACCTTC

length: 15
V: TRBV6-5
J: TRBJ1-5
D: TRBD1
size: NA
CDR3: CASSSQGMGNQPQHF
DNA: TGTGCCAGCAGTTCACAGGGGATGGGCAATCAGCCCCAGCATTTT

length: 14
V: TRBV5-6
J: TRBJ1-2
D: NA
size: NA
CDR3: CASSYWTAPHGYTF
DNA: TGTGCCAGCAGCTATTGGACCGCCCCCCATGGCTACACCTTC

length: 15
V: TRBV19
J: TRBJ2-3
D: NA
size: NA
CDR3: CASSGYEEVADTQYF
DNA: TGTGCCAGTAGTGGTTACGAGGAGGTAGCAGATACGCAGTATTTT

length: 14
V: TRBV19
J: TRBJ1-1
D: NA
size: NA
CDR3: CASMVDSLNTEAFF
DNA: TGTGCCAGTATGGTGGACAGCTTGAACACTGAAGCTTTCTTT

length: 15
V: TRBV6-5
J: TRBJ1-1
D: NA
size: NA
CDR3: CASSSWTAMNTEAFF
DNA: TGTGCCAGCAGTTCCTGGACAGCTATGAACACTGAAGCTTTCTTT

length: 13
V: TRBV9
J: TRBJ1-1
D: NA
size: few
CDR3: CASSVVVNTEAFF
DNA: TGTGCCAGCAGCGTAGTAGTGAACACTGAAGCTTTCTTT

length: 15
V: TRBV13
J: TRBJ2-1
D: TRBD2
size: NA
CDR3: CASSLGLAGRDEQFF
DNA: TGTGCCAGCAGTCTCGGACTAGCGGGGAGGGATGAGCAGTTCTTC

length: 15
V: TRBV4-1
J: TRBJ1-6
D: TRBD1
size: NA
CDR3: CASSLDRGLNSPLHF
DNA: TGCGCCAGCAGCCTAGACAGGGGGCTCAATTCACCCCTCCACTTT

length: 13
V: TRBV7-9
J: TRBJ1-2
D: NA
size: NA
CDR3: CASSFGTSYGYTF
DNA: TGTGCCAGCAGCTTCGGGACGTCCTATGGCTACACCTTC

length: 16
V: TRBV7-6
J: TRBJ2-1
D: NA
size: NA
CDR3: CASSLAGQSSYNEQFF
DNA: TGTGCCAGCAGCTTAGCCGGACAGAGCTCCTACAATGAGCAGTTCTTC

length: 16
V: TRBV7-8
J: TRBJ1-3
D: NA
size: NA
CDR3: CASSRISGNSGNTIYF
DNA: TGTGCCAGCAGCCGGATTTCAGGGAACTCTGGAAACACCATATATTTT

length: 16
V: TRBV2
J: TRBJ1-3
D: TRBD1
size: NA
CDR3: CASRGGQGLRGNTIYF
DNA: TGTGCCAGCAGGGGGGGACAGGGGTTGCGTGGAAACACCATATATTTT